These T cell receptor beta chains were read from a single sample in a study of shared clonotypes between healthy human individuals. Assay: immunoSEQ multiplex PCR; the TCRdb copy retains only in-frame clones and omits some. This table holds around 2.1 million clones, approximately 94% found once. Input material: naive CD4+ T cells sorted from blood. These receptors came from a man aged 18 to 30 in good health. Both conserved end residues are part of each CDR3. Each record gives: V gene, D gene, clone size, J gene, CDR3 protein, CDR3 DNA. A D gene is named only where the DNA matches it firmly. Clone size appears in some rows only: once, few, many, or a class for an expanded clone.

v_gene: TRBV10-2
d_gene: NA
abundance: NA
j_gene: TRBJ2-2
CDR3aa: CASSTTGRNTGELFF
CDR3nt: TGCGCCAGCAGTACTACGGGACGGAACACCGGGGAGCTGTTTTTT

v_gene: TRBV30
d_gene: NA
abundance: NA
j_gene: TRBJ2-3
CDR3aa: CARRGGSTDTQYF
CDR3nt: TGTGCCCGGAGGGGGGGAAGCACAGATACGCAGTATTTT

v_gene: TRBV2
d_gene: NA
abundance: NA
j_gene: TRBJ1-1
CDR3aa: CASSEEGVWTEAFF
CDR3nt: TGTGCCAGCAGTGAAGAGGGGGTATGGACTGAAGCTTTCTTT

v_gene: TRBV4-3
d_gene: NA
abundance: NA
j_gene: TRBJ2-3
CDR3aa: CASSQDGRGTDTQYF
CDR3nt: TGCGCCAGCAGCCAAGACGGCAGGGGTACAGATACGCAGTATTTT

v_gene: TRBV7-2
d_gene: NA
abundance: NA
j_gene: TRBJ2-7
CDR3aa: CASSLAGDPSYEQYF
CDR3nt: TGTGCCAGCAGCTTAGCGGGGGACCCATCCTACGAGCAGTACTTC

v_gene: TRBV29-1
d_gene: TRBD1
abundance: NA
j_gene: TRBJ2-1
CDR3aa: CSAGQGASYNEQFF
CDR3nt: TGCAGCGCCGGACAGGGGGCCTCCTACAATGAGCAGTTCTTC

v_gene: TRBV11-3
d_gene: NA
abundance: NA
j_gene: TRBJ2-3
CDR3aa: CASSPEGQTTDTQYF
CDR3nt: TGTGCCAGCAGCCCTGAGGGGCAGACCACAGATACGCAGTATTTT

v_gene: TRBV28
d_gene: TRBD2
abundance: NA
j_gene: TRBJ2-3
CDR3aa: CASSSTSGRITDTQYF
CDR3nt: TGTGCCAGCAGTTCGACTAGCGGGCGCATCACAGATACGCAGTATTTT

v_gene: TRBV6-5
d_gene: TRBD1
abundance: NA
j_gene: TRBJ2-1
CDR3aa: CASNNRGYNEQFF
CDR3nt: TGTGCCAGCAACAACAGGGGCTACAATGAGCAGTTCTTC

v_gene: TRBV29-1
d_gene: NA
abundance: NA
j_gene: TRBJ2-3
CDR3aa: CSVFWTDTQYF
CDR3nt: TGCAGCGTTTTTTGGACAGATACGCAGTATTTT

v_gene: TRBV10-2
d_gene: NA
abundance: NA
j_gene: TRBJ1-5
CDR3aa: CASSDRVPQPQHF
CDR3nt: TGCGCCAGCAGTGATCGGGTTCCTCAGCCCCAGCATTTT

v_gene: TRBV11-2
d_gene: NA
abundance: NA
j_gene: TRBJ2-1
CDR3aa: CASSPVFAFLNYNEQFF
CDR3nt: TGTGCCAGCAGCCCGGTCTTTGCGTTCCTGAATTACAATGAGCAGTTCTTC

v_gene: TRBV7-9
d_gene: NA
abundance: NA
j_gene: TRBJ1-1
CDR3aa: CASSSPGTNMNTEAFF
CDR3nt: TGTGCCAGCAGCAGCCCCGGGACAAACATGAACACTGAAGCTTTCTTT

v_gene: TRBV14
d_gene: NA
abundance: once
j_gene: TRBJ2-7
CDR3aa: CASSQVGQGSYEQYF
CDR3nt: TGTGCCAGCAGCCAAGTCGGGCAGGGGTCCTACGAGCAGTACTTC

v_gene: TRBV28
d_gene: NA
abundance: NA
j_gene: TRBJ2-6
CDR3aa: CASRTPSSGANVLTF
CDR3nt: TGTGCCAGCAGAACCCCAAGCTCTGGGGCCAACGTCCTGACTTTC

v_gene: TRBV4-3
d_gene: NA
abundance: NA
j_gene: TRBJ2-3
CDR3aa: CASSQARNTDTQYF
CDR3nt: TGCGCCAGCAGCCAGGCACGGAACACAGATACGCAGTATTTT

v_gene: TRBV28
d_gene: TRBD2
abundance: NA
j_gene: TRBJ2-1
CDR3aa: CASSLGLAGPYSNEQFF
CDR3nt: TGTGCCAGCAGTTTAGGGCTAGCGGGGCCTTACTCCAATGAGCAGTTCTTC

v_gene: TRBV10-1
d_gene: TRBD2
abundance: NA
j_gene: TRBJ2-3
CDR3aa: CARRPTSGDTDTQYF
CDR3nt: TGCGCCAGGAGACCTACTAGCGGGGATACAGATACGCAGTATTTT

v_gene: TRBV25-1
d_gene: TRBD1
abundance: NA
j_gene: TRBJ2-3
CDR3aa: CASSDRAGDTQYF
CDR3nt: TGTGCCAGCAGCGACAGGGCAGGAGATACGCAGTATTTT

v_gene: TRBV4-3
d_gene: NA
abundance: NA
j_gene: TRBJ2-7
CDR3aa: CASSQGAAASSYEQYF
CDR3nt: TGCGCCAGCAGCCAAGGAGCCGCGGCTTCCTCCTACGAGCAGTACTTC

v_gene: TRBV27
d_gene: NA
abundance: NA
j_gene: TRBJ2-6
CDR3aa: CASSSLGTGNSGANVLTF
CDR3nt: TGTGCCAGCAGCTCCCTCGGCACGGGGAACTCTGGGGCCAACGTCCTGACTTTC

v_gene: TRBV6-5
d_gene: TRBD1
abundance: NA
j_gene: TRBJ2-7
CDR3aa: CASSYLGQGGYEQYF
CDR3nt: TGTGCCAGCAGTTACTTAGGACAGGGAGGCTACGAGCAGTACTTC

v_gene: TRBV7-9
d_gene: TRBD1
abundance: NA
j_gene: TRBJ2-7
CDR3aa: CASSLRQGPYEQYF
CDR3nt: TGTGCCAGCAGCTTAAGACAGGGACCCTACGAGCAGTACTTC

v_gene: TRBV11-2
d_gene: TRBD2
abundance: NA
j_gene: TRBJ2-4
CDR3aa: CASSREGHNVNIQYF
CDR3nt: TGTGCCAGCAGCCGGGAGGGGCATAATGTAAACATTCAGTACTTC

v_gene: TRBV30
d_gene: NA
abundance: NA
j_gene: TRBJ1-5
CDR3aa: CAWSVGGNQPQHF
CDR3nt: TGTGCCTGGAGTGTCGGAGGGAATCAGCCCCAGCATTTT

v_gene: TRBV7-2
d_gene: NA
abundance: NA
j_gene: TRBJ1-1
CDR3aa: CASSLQRRNTEAFF
CDR3nt: TGTGCCAGCAGCTTGCAGAGGAGGAACACTGAAGCTTTCTTT

v_gene: TRBV30
d_gene: NA
abundance: NA
j_gene: TRBJ2-3
CDR3aa: CASSADTQYF
CDR3nt: TGTGCTTCCTCCGCAGATACGCAGTATTTT

v_gene: TRBV2
d_gene: TRBD2
abundance: NA
j_gene: TRBJ2-2
CDR3aa: CASTLAGVFTGELFF
CDR3nt: TGTGCCAGCACTCTAGCGGGAGTTTTCACCGGGGAGCTGTTTTTT

v_gene: TRBV5-1
d_gene: TRBD1
abundance: NA
j_gene: TRBJ1-2
CDR3aa: CASSLAGQGEVYTF
CDR3nt: TGCGCCAGCAGCTTAGCGGGACAGGGGGAGGTGTACACCTTC

v_gene: TRBV6-5
d_gene: NA
abundance: NA
j_gene: TRBJ1-6
CDR3aa: CASSPTRESNSPLHF
CDR3nt: TGTGCCAGCAGTCCTACTCGGGAATCAAATTCACCCCTCCACTTT

v_gene: TRBV11-3
d_gene: NA
abundance: NA
j_gene: TRBJ2-2
CDR3aa: CASETGNTGELFF
CDR3nt: TGTGCCAGCGAGACAGGGAACACCGGGGAGCTGTTTTTT

v_gene: TRBV10-3
d_gene: NA
abundance: few
j_gene: TRBJ2-5
CDR3aa: CAISESGETQYF
CDR3nt: TGTGCCATCAGTGAGTCTGGAGAGACCCAGTACTTC

v_gene: TRBV5-4
d_gene: NA
abundance: NA
j_gene: TRBJ2-4
CDR3aa: CASSDDRLAKNIQYF
CDR3nt: TGTGCCAGCAGCGACGACAGATTAGCCAAAAACATTCAGTACTTC

v_gene: TRBV15
d_gene: TRBD1
abundance: NA
j_gene: TRBJ1-5
CDR3aa: CATSGQGAGQPQHF
CDR3nt: TGTGCCACCAGCGGACAGGGGGCAGGTCAGCCCCAGCATTTT

v_gene: TRBV6-1
d_gene: NA
abundance: NA
j_gene: TRBJ1-6
CDR3aa: CASSEGISYSPLHF
CDR3nt: TGTGCCAGCAGTGAAGGGATATCATATTCACCCCTCCACTTT

v_gene: TRBV5-4
d_gene: NA
abundance: NA
j_gene: TRBJ2-2
CDR3aa: CASSSIIGELFF
CDR3nt: TGTGCCAGCAGCTCTATCATCGGGGAGCTGTTTTTT

v_gene: TRBV7-7
d_gene: TRBD1
abundance: NA
j_gene: TRBJ2-5
CDR3aa: CASSDFPGQQETQYF
CDR3nt: TGTGCTAGCAGCGATTTCCCGGGACAGCAAGAGACCCAGTACTTC

v_gene: TRBV7-9
d_gene: TRBD1
abundance: NA
j_gene: TRBJ1-4
CDR3aa: CASSLAGTDNEKLFF
CDR3nt: TGTGCCAGCAGCTTAGCAGGGACAGATAATGAAAAACTGTTTTTT

v_gene: TRBV10-1
d_gene: TRBD2
abundance: NA
j_gene: TRBJ2-3
CDR3aa: CASSDHSGSADTQYF
CDR3nt: TGCGCCAGCAGTGATCATAGCGGGAGTGCAGATACGCAGTATTTT

v_gene: TRBV28
d_gene: NA
abundance: once
j_gene: TRBJ2-1
CDR3aa: CASSFAGNEQFF
CDR3nt: TGTGCCAGCAGTTTTGCAGGCAATGAGCAGTTCTTC

v_gene: TRBV5-1
d_gene: NA
abundance: NA
j_gene: TRBJ2-7
CDR3aa: CASSPDIVPFSYEQYF
CDR3nt: TGCGCCAGCAGCCCCGACATCGTACCCTTTTCCTACGAGCAGTACTTC

v_gene: TRBV6-1
d_gene: TRBD1
abundance: NA
j_gene: TRBJ2-1
CDR3aa: CASSELGQGWNWQFF
CDR3nt: TGTGCCAGCAGTGAACTGGGACAGGGGTGGAACTGGCAGTTCTTC

v_gene: TRBV28
d_gene: TRBD1
abundance: NA
j_gene: TRBJ2-2
CDR3aa: CASTGQMNTGELFF
CDR3nt: TGTGCCAGCACGGGACAGATGAACACCGGGGAGCTGTTTTTT

v_gene: TRBV28
d_gene: NA
abundance: NA
j_gene: TRBJ1-1
CDR3aa: CASSLVAGSDTEAFF
CDR3nt: TGTGCCAGCAGTTTGGTTGCAGGGTCTGACACTGAAGCTTTCTTT

v_gene: TRBV5-6
d_gene: TRBD1
abundance: once
j_gene: TRBJ2-5
CDR3aa: CASSLKQTGGYQETQYF
CDR3nt: TGTGCCAGCAGCTTAAAGCAAACAGGGGGCTATCAAGAGACCCAGTACTTC

v_gene: TRBV7-2
d_gene: NA
abundance: NA
j_gene: TRBJ1-2
CDR3aa: CASSLGITGNYGYTF
CDR3nt: TGTGCCAGCAGCTTAGGCATCACAGGGAACTATGGCTACACCTTC

v_gene: TRBV10-3
d_gene: NA
abundance: NA
j_gene: TRBJ2-7
CDR3aa: CAISESGGPYEQYF
CDR3nt: TGTGCCATCAGTGAGTCCGGGGGACCCTACGAGCAGTACTTC

v_gene: TRBV27
d_gene: TRBD1
abundance: NA
j_gene: TRBJ2-5
CDR3aa: CASSPSKRGHQETQYF
CDR3nt: TGTGCCAGCAGTCCCTCTAAAAGGGGGCACCAAGAGACCCAGTACTTC

v_gene: TRBV18
d_gene: NA
abundance: NA
j_gene: TRBJ1-5
CDR3aa: CASSPFTGGNSNQPQHF
CDR3nt: TGTGCCAGCTCACCTTTTACCGGGGGCAATAGCAATCAGCCCCAGCATTTT

v_gene: TRBV18
d_gene: NA
abundance: NA
j_gene: TRBJ1-5
CDR3aa: CASSADRDQPQHF
CDR3nt: TGTGCCAGCTCCGCGGACCGGGATCAGCCCCAGCATTTT

v_gene: TRBV12-2
d_gene: NA
abundance: NA
j_gene: TRBJ2-7
CDR3aa: CASRAGGSSSYEQYF
CDR3nt: TGTGCAAGTCGCGCGGGAGGGAGCAGCTCCTACGAGCAGTACTTC